Listed below are T cell receptor beta chains from one sample, sequenced in a study of blood T cell repertoires in COVID-19. The assay was immunoSEQ multiplex PCR, and TCRdb's table has in-frame clones only and misses some. Of about 190,000 clones listed, about 86% are singletons. The sequenced sample consisted of PBMCs or T cells enriched from blood (not recorded which). The receptors stem from a woman in her thirties or forties in a cohort exposed to, infected with or recovered from COVID-19 (not recorded which). Both conserved end residues are part of each CDR3. A D gene is named only where the DNA matches it firmly.

cdr3_length,d_call,v_call,j_call,cdr3_aa,cdr3_nt
15,NA,TRBV5-6,TRBJ1-5,CASSLKGGRSEHTHF,TGTGCCAGCAGCTTGAAGGGGGGGCGAAGTGAGCATACGCATTTT
15,TRBD1,TRBV24-1,TRBJ2-5,CATSDRGQGRETQYF,TGTGCCACCAGTGACCGGGGACAGGGCAGGGAGACCCAGTACTTC
15,TRBD2,TRBV5-1,TRBJ2-5,CASSLAGTTQETQYF,TGCGCCAGCAGCTTGGCGGGGACTACCCAAGAGACCCAGTACTTC
11,NA,TRBV5-4,TRBJ2-7,CASSLYYEQYF,TGTGCCAGCAGCCTGTACTACGAGCAGTACTTC
15,TRBD2,TRBV20-1,TRBJ2-5,CSASASGGLGETQYF,TGCAGTGCTAGTGCTAGCGGGGGCCTCGGGGAGACCCAGTACTTC
16,TRBD1,TRBV3-1/TRBV3-2,TRBJ1-4,CASSHPGTGVHEKLFF,TGTGCCAGCAGCCACCCAGGGACAGGGGTTCATGAAAAACTGTTTTTT
13,NA,TRBV18,TRBJ2-5,CASSPGLQETQYF,TGTGCCAGCTCACCGGGACTCCAAGAGACCCAGTACTTC
14,NA,TRBV3-1/TRBV3-2,TRBJ1-1,CASSNRIANTEAFF,TGTGCCAGCTCAAACAGGATAGCGAACACTGAAGCTTTCTTT
13,NA,TRBV7-8,TRBJ2-2,CASSFTNTGELFF,TGTGCCAGCAGCTTTACGAACACCGGGGAGCTGTTTTTT
16,TRBD2,TRBV6-1,TRBJ2-1,CASSERSSGGHNEQFF,TGTGCCAGCAGTGAAAGGAGTAGCGGGGGGCACAATGAGCAGTTCTTC
15,NA,TRBV7-8,TRBJ1-1,CASSLARQGATEAFF,TGTGCCAGCAGCTTAGCGCGGCAGGGTGCCACTGAAGCTTTCTTT